The TCR beta chain described here comes from a study of blood T cell repertoires in COVID-19. About the study: Collection of acute and convalescent COVID-19 samples took place in the United States, Italy and Spain. T cells, B-cell-depleted T cells, or PBMCs provided the cDNA or gDNA that served as material.

Original methodology: Nucleated cell number was recorded as an estimate derived from reference gene primer amplification. Profiled with immunoSEQ multiplex PCR; TCRdb holds only in-frame clones, not every one. The DNA gave D and trimming, while V, J and clone size come from that table. In the table there are 35,000 to 50,000 clones, nearly 70% of which are singletons. The J segment lost 5 bases and the V segment lost 3 bases, leaving 5 bases of the junction unmatched. Germline V CDR1 and CDR2: SGHNT, YENEEA. The CDR3 sequence is 15 residues long. In this sample, this clone turned up a few times. V usage is TRBV11-3 and J usage is TRBJ2-1, with TRBD1 matching 9 bases. This TCR was sampled from a man older than 75 with acute or convalescent COVID-19. Input material: peripheral blood. CDR3 amino acids: CASSLGTGYNNEQFF. DNA for the CDR3: TGTGCCAGCAGCTTGGGGACAGGGTATAACAATGAGCAGTTCTTC.